Listed here are 32 T cell receptor beta chains from one sample, sequenced in a study of PD-L1 blockade in urothelial cancer. Repertoires were generated with immunoSEQ multiplex PCR, while TCRdb's copy carries only in-frame clones and drops some. This table holds around 100,000 clones, approximately 90% found once. The sequencing here drew on PBMCs, taken around atezolizumab (anti-PD-L1) treatment. These receptors were collected from a woman aged 80 or over with urothelial cancer.

J is TRBJ2-5 and V is TRBV5-6; TRBD1 might be the D (6 bases). V lost 4 bases and J 5 bases, leaving 18 bases between the germline ends. CDR3 length: 15 amino acids. Germline-derived CDR1 and CDR2 are SGHDT and YYEEEE. CDR3 in DNA: TGTGCCAGCAGCGGAAGCAGGGGTAATGCGGAGACCCAGTACTTC. Protein sequence: CASSGSRGNAETQYF.

In its sample, this clone was seen once. The V and J genes are TRBV19 and TRBJ2-7; D is perhaps TRBD1 (5 bases). CDR1 and CDR2 (germline): LNHDA, SQIVND (reference sequence). The V and J ends lost 5 bases and 2 bases respectively, with 13 bases between them. This CDR3 is 14 amino acids long. This CDR3 is CASSSPGSTYEQYF. The CDR3 DNA is TGTGCCAGTAGTTCGCCAGGGTCGACCTACGAGCAGTACTTC.

This clone has more than one count but fewer than ten. The V call is TRBV7-3, the J call TRBJ2-1; 7 nucleotides line up with TRBD2. J lost 4 bases, V lost 2 bases, and 8 bases had no gene match. CDR3 length: 16 residues. Germline lookup yields CDR1 SGHTA and CDR2 FQGTGA. The CDR3 DNA follows: TGTGCCAGCAGCTTAGAGGCGGGAGCGTGGTACAATGAGCAGTTCTTC. This codes for CASSLEAGAWYNEQFF.

The V and J genes are TRBV5-6 and TRBJ1-5, with D unclear. Deletions cut 4 bases from V and 4 bases from J, with 12 bases between. The CDR3 length is 14 residues. Per the germline V gene, CDR1 is SGHDT and CDR2 is YYEEEE. CDR3 amino acids: CASSPLGGNQPQHF. The CDR3 nucleotides read TGTGCCAGCAGCCCCCTGGGCGGGAATCAGCCCCAGCATTTT.

This chain links TRBV5-1 with TRBJ2-5, with TRBD1 identical over 9 bases. Germline CDR1 SGHRS, CDR2 YFSETQ. V lost 0 bases to trimming and J lost 5 bases; unmatched junction nucleotides: 8. This CDR3 is 16 amino acids long. The CDR3 spells CASSLARAGTGETQYF. CDR3 nucleotides: TGCGCCAGCAGCTTGGCCCGGGCGGGGACAGGGGAGACCCAGTACTTC.

The rearrangement joins TRBV4-1 to TRBJ2-7; 7 bases map to TRBD2. CDR1 MGHRA and CDR2 YSYEKL come from the germline V gene. CDR3 size: 16 residues. The trim removed 4 bases at V and 2 bases at J, leaving 11 bases unmatched. CDR3 DNA sequence: TGCGCCAGCAGCCTAGTCGGAGGCGGGAGAACCTACGAGCAGTACTTC. Translation gives CASSLVGGGRTYEQYF.

The table lists this clone with a few counts. This chain joins TRBV25-1 and TRBJ1-1, with D possibly matching TRBD1 (6 bases). The CDR3 runs to 17 residues. The germline CDR1 and CDR2 sequences are MGHDK and SYGVNS. The V end lost 2 bases, the J end lost 5 bases, and 21 bases lay between the germline ends. The DNA of the CDR3 is TGTGCCAGCAGTGAAGGTGGAACAGGGACCCGATGGACTGAAGCTTTCTTT. Translation gives CASSEGGTGTRWTEAFF.

In DNA, the CDR3 is TGTGCCACACTGGGACCGGGACTAGACTACGAGCAGTACTTC. Residues: CATLGPGLDYEQYF. The chain couples TRBV28 to TRBJ2-7, with TRBD2 matching 8 bases. The germline gives CDR1 MDHEN, CDR2 SYDVKM. The CDR3 covers 14 residues. V lost 10 bases and J lost 3; bases outside the gene matches: 11.

This rearrangement joins TRBV10-3 to TRBJ2-5; 12 nucleotides align to TRBD2. This CDR3 region has 15 residues. Germline trimming cut 2 bases from V and 3 bases from J; bases unmatched to any gene: 1. CDR1 is ENHRY, CDR2 SYGVKD, per germline. The CDR3 coding sequence is TGTGCCATCAGTGAGGGACTAGCGGGGAAAGAGACCCAGTACTTC. The encoded protein is CAISEGLAGKETQYF.

The rearrangement joins TRBV2 to TRBJ2-2; D call uncertain. The germline V and J ends were trimmed by 1 base and 5 bases, with 5 bases remaining between them. Germline V lookup: CDR1 SNHLY, CDR2 FYNNEI. CDR3 size: 13 residues. The CDR3 spells CASSEVLTGELFF. The CDR3 DNA is TGTGCCAGCAGTGAAGTACTAACCGGGGAGCTGTTTTTT.

CDR3 in amino acids: CASSESGSLSYEQYF. The DNA of the CDR3 is TGTGCCAGCAGTGAATCAGGGTCACTCTCCTACGAGCAGTACTTC. The V call is TRBV6-1, the J call TRBJ2-7, with a tentative D call TRBD1 (5 bases). Germline CDR1 and CDR2: MNHNS and SASEGT. V shed 2 bases and J shed 0 bases, with 11 bases lying between them. The CDR3 runs to 15 residues.

The chain uses TRBV5-1 and TRBJ2-7; TRBD2 agrees at 8 bases. V lost 1 base and J lost 2; bases outside the gene matches: 8. Germline assignment: CDR1 SGHRS and CDR2 YFSETQ. The CDR3 spans 16 residues. CDR3 protein: CASSLSGTRATYEQYF. CDR3 sequence (DNA): TGCGCCAGCAGCTTGTCCGGGACTAGGGCCACCTACGAGCAGTACTTC.

The CDR3 nucleotides read TGTGCCAGCAGTCTGGACAGAAGCTATGGCTACACCTTC. Translated: CASSLDRSYGYTF. This chain joins TRBV28 and TRBJ1-2; tentative D call: TRBD1 (6 bases). CDR3 size: 13 residues. Germline loops: CDR1 MDHEN, CDR2 SYDVKM. The V and J ends lost 5 bases and 4 bases respectively, with 11 bases between them.

The chain links TRBV6-5 to TRBJ1-2; 7 bases align to TRBD1. The CDR3 is 12 amino acids. V shed 8 bases, J shed 7 bases, and the junction held 7 bases outside the gene matches. Per the germline V gene, CDR1 is MNHEY and CDR2 is SVGAGI. CDR3 loop: CASGLQGSGYTF. In DNA form, the CDR3 reads TGTGCCAGCGGTCTACAGGGGTCTGGCTACACCTTC.

This chain links TRBV10-3 with TRBJ2-3; 11 nucleotides line up with TRBD2. Germline V gene lookup returns CDR1 ENHRY and CDR2 SYGVKD. V trimming: 6 bases; J trimming: 2 bases; junction bases outside the gene matches: 10. The CDR3 has 17 residues. The CDR3, as DNA: TGTGCCATCAGGCCGGGACTAGCGGCACTTTCCACAGATACGCAGTATTTT. It yields the protein CAIRPGLAALSTDTQYF.

This chain connects TRBV10-3 to TRBJ2-7; 9 bases are shared with TRBD2. After removal of 8 bases from V and 3 bases from J, the junction contained 5 bases not matched to a gene. The CDR3 covers 13 residues. CDR1 is ENHRY, CDR2 SYGVKD, per germline. CDR3 amino acids: CAIRDSGSYEQYF. The CDR3 nucleotides read TGTGCCATCCGGGATAGCGGGAGCTACGAGCAGTACTTC.

This chain connects TRBV6-5 to TRBJ1-3, with 9 bases identical to TRBD1. CDR3 length equals 16 residues. The germline V gene has CDR1 MNHEY and CDR2 SVGAGI. After removal of 2 bases from V and 3 bases from J, the junction contained 5 bases not matched to a gene. The CDR3 here is CASSYKGQGFGNTIYF. CDR3 nucleotides: TGTGCCAGCAGTTACAAGGGACAGGGTTTTGGAAACACCATATATTTT.

This chain joins TRBV13 and TRBJ2-5; D remains unclear. Looked up from germline, CDR1 is PRHDT and CDR2 is FYEKMQ (reference sequence). This CDR3 is 12 amino acids long. V shed 4 bases and J shed 6 bases, with 9 bases lying between them. This CDR3 is CASSSTGKTQYF. The CDR3 nucleotides read TGTGCCAGCAGCTCGACTGGCAAGACCCAGTACTTC.

The chain employs TRBV28 and TRBJ2-7; no clear D. The CDR3 totals 15 residues. V gave up 7 bases and J gave up 4 bases, with 20 bases separating them. The germline V gene encodes CDR1 MDHEN and CDR2 SYDVKM. CDR3 in DNA: TGTGCCAGCATCGCCCCCGGCGGTCCGAAATACGAGCAGTACTTC. Translating gives CASIAPGGPKYEQYF.

The J gene is TRBJ2-7, the V gene TRBV18, with TRBD1 as a possible D gene (5 bases). Trimming pared 1 base from V and 0 bases from J, leaving 16 bases between. The CDR3 extends over 17 amino acids. CDR1 KGHSH and CDR2 LQKENI come from the germline V gene. DNA of the CDR3: TGTGCCAGCTCACCACTCTCAGGGCAGAGGAGCTCCTACGAGCAGTACTTC. Translating gives CASSPLSGQRSSYEQYF.

The chain carries TRBV6-6 and TRBJ2-7, with D maybe TRBD1 (6 bases). The germline CDR1 and CDR2 sequences are MNHNY and SVGAGI (reference sequence). The CDR3 covers 14 residues. V lost 7 bases to trimming and J lost 3 bases, with 16 bases between them. CDR3: CASTQQGIHYEQYF. The CDR3 DNA follows: TGTGCCAGCACCCAGCAGGGGATTCACTACGAGCAGTACTTC.

V gene TRBV19 combines with J gene TRBJ2-7; D is ambiguous. V lost 9 bases to trimming and J lost 0 bases, with 12 bases between them. This CDR3 has 13 amino acids. Per germline, CDR1 LNHDA and CDR2 SQIVND (reference sequence). The CDR3 nucleotides read TGTGCCAGCGCCCTTGCCTACTCCTACGAGCAGTACTTC. Translating it yields CASALAYSYEQYF.

CDR3 sequence: CASSLQGLRNTEAFF. CDR3 coding DNA: TGTGCCAGCTCACTTCAGGGACTCCGGAACACTGAAGCTTTCTTT. This chain uses TRBV18 with TRBJ1-1; the D gene is possibly TRBD1 (5 bases). This CDR3 is 15 amino acids long. CDR1 is KGHSH, CDR2 LQKENI, per germline. The ends were cut back, 4 bases at V and 1 base at J, with 13 bases in the middle.

This chain connects TRBV2 to TRBJ2-3; the match to TRBD2 covers 8 bases. The CDR3 covers 16 residues. The ends lost 8 bases at V and 6 bases at J; junction bases unmatched: 16. Germline V lookup: CDR1 SNHLY, CDR2 FYNNEI. CDR3: CASQGPLAGLGDTQYF. The CDR3 DNA reads TGTGCCAGCCAGGGTCCTCTAGCGGGTTTGGGGGATACGCAGTATTTT. The entire variable domain, with the rest obtained from reference TRBV2 and TRBJ2-3, is as follows: EPEVTQTPSHQVTQMGQEVILRCVPISNHLYFYWYRQILGQKVEFLVSFYNNEISEKSEIFDDQFSVERPDGSNFTLKIRSTKLEDSAMYFCASQGPLAGLGDTQYFGPGTRLTVL.

V usage is TRBV4-2 and J usage is TRBJ2-7; TRBD2 matches at 7 bases. CDR1 and CDR2 (germline): LGHNA, YNFKEQ. V gave up 8 bases and J gave up 6 bases; unmatched junction bases: 19. The CDR3 has 16 residues. CDR3 sequence (DNA): TGTGCCAGCGCCCCCCTCAGGGCGGGAGCGTTGGTCGAGCAGTACTTC. The encoded protein is CASAPLRAGALVEQYF.

V is TRBV4-2 and J is TRBJ2-2; 7 nucleotides line up with TRBD2. The junction had 7 bases not matched to a gene; V was cut back by 0 bases and J by 0 bases. In germline, CDR1 is LGHNA, CDR2 YNFKEQ. The CDR3 sequence is 18 residues long. CDR3 region: CASSQDQKGRANTGELFF. The CDR3 nucleotides are TGTGCCAGCAGCCAAGATCAGAAGGGGAGGGCGAACACCGGGGAGCTGTTTTTT.

The V call is TRBV13, the J call TRBJ2-1; 9 bases map to TRBD1. V dropped 5 bases and J dropped 8; count of bases not matched to a gene: 13. CDR3 size: 16 residues. Germline V gene data show CDR1 as PRHDT and CDR2 as FYEKMQ (reference sequence). Here the CDR3 DNA reads TGTGCCAGCAGCCCGGGCCCGGGACAGGGAATCCATGAGCAGTTCTTC. Encoded protein: CASSPGPGQGIHEQFF.

The rearrangement links TRBV5-1 to TRBJ2-2; the D gene is possibly TRBD2 (5 bases). The germline CDR1 and CDR2 sequences are SGHRS and YFSETQ. V dropped 4 bases and J dropped 0 bases, with 10 bases sitting between them. The CDR3 runs to 15 residues. CDR3 nucleotide sequence: TGCGCCAGCAGCGGGGAGACCACGAACACCGGGGAGCTGTTTTTT. Protein product: CASSGETTNTGELFF.

The genes are TRBV27 and TRBJ1-2; D remains ambiguous. This CDR3 comprises 13 residues. The V end was cut by 4 bases, the J end by 5 bases, with 11 bases between. CDR1 MNHEY and CDR2 SMNVEV come from the germline V gene (reference sequence). DNA of the CDR3: TGTGCCAGCAGTTCGGGAGGGATGTATGGCTACACCTTC. Translation: CASSSGGMYGYTF.

V and J are TRBV9 and TRBJ2-1; 9 bases agree with TRBD2. This CDR3 contains 15 residues. With 1 base clipped from V and 6 bases from J, the junction kept 5 bases outside the gene matches. Per germline, CDR1 SGDLS and CDR2 YYNGEE. The CDR3 DNA reads as TGTGCCAGCAGCGTATCAGCGGGAGGCCCCAATGAGCAGTTCTTC. The encoded protein is CASSVSAGGPNEQFF.

The V gene is TRBV19, the J gene TRBJ1-1; TRBD1 aligns across 8 bases. Trimming took 6 bases from V and 0 from J; bases not matched to a gene: 6. CDR1 and CDR2 from the germline V gene are LNHDA and SQIVND (reference sequence). The CDR3 is made up of 15 amino acids. The CDR3 loop is CASRPMTGVNTEAFF. The CDR3 DNA reads TGTGCCAGTAGGCCAATGACAGGGGTGAACACTGAAGCTTTCTTT.

The V and J genes are TRBV19 and TRBJ2-7; maybe TRBD2 (6 bases). Between the trimmed V and J ends, which lost 5 bases and 0 bases, there was a span of 11 bases. This CDR3 has 14 residues. The germline CDR1 and CDR2 sequences are LNHDA and SQIVND (reference sequence). Here the CDR3 DNA reads TGTGCCAGTAGTGTGGACTACCTCTCCTACGAGCAGTACTTC. It is translated as CASSVDYLSYEQYF.